This is a list of T cell receptor beta chains from one sample in a study of PD-1 blockade in classical Hodgkin lymphoma. Repertoires were generated with immunoSEQ multiplex PCR, while TCRdb's copy carries only in-frame clones and drops some. In the table there are over 15,000 clones, 84% of which are singletons. This specimen consisted of peripheral blood mononuclear cells (PBMCs), obtained at baseline. The receptors were sampled from a human donor with classical Hodgkin lymphoma. Both conserved end residues are part of each CDR3. D genes are given only for firm matches. Expanded clones are given a class, and other clones once, few, many or no size at all.

TRBV9,TRBD1,TRBJ2-7,NA,TGTGCCAGCAGCGTAGGACAGGGGGGTTACGAGCAGTACTTC,CASSVGQGGYEQYF
TRBV15,TRBD1,TRBJ2-4,NA,TGTGCCACCAGCAGAGTCCCCACCGGGACAGGGGGAAACATTCAGTACTTC,CATSRVPTGTGGNIQYF
TRBV5-6,NA,TRBJ1-1,NA,TGTGCCAGCAGCTTGGTCACTGAAGCTTTCTTT,CASSLVTEAFF
TRBV5-5,NA,TRBJ2-5,NA,TGTGCCAGCAGCTTGATTCAAGAGACCCAGTACTTC,CASSLIQETQYF
TRBV5-1,NA,TRBJ1-3,NA,TGCGCCAGAAGAATGGACGGAGACTCTGGAAACACCATATATTTT,CARRMDGDSGNTIYF
TRBV4-2,NA,TRBJ1-5,NA,TGTGCCAGCAGCCAAGATCCGCAGGGGAATCAGCCCCAGCATTTT,CASSQDPQGNQPQHF
TRBV4-3,NA,TRBJ2-4,NA,TGCGCCAGCAGCCAAGATGTACGCAGGGACTCCTTTCGAGCCAAAAACATTCAGTACTTC,CASSQDVRRDSFRAKNIQYF
TRBV19,NA,TRBJ2-7,NA,TGTGCCAGTAGTATTGGGCCTTCCTACGAGCAGTACTTC,CASSIGPSYEQYF
TRBV20-1,NA,TRBJ2-4,NA,TGCAGTGCTAGTCTGGACATTCAGTACTTC,CSASLDIQYF
TRBV19,NA,TRBJ1-4,NA,TGTGCCAGCTCTCGGGACACCCTTGCAACTAATGAAAAACTGTTTTTT,CASSRDTLATNEKLFF
TRBV2,NA,TRBJ2-2,NA,TGTGCCAGCAGTGATGAACAGGCAGATTCCGGGGAGCTGTTTTTT,CASSDEQADSGELFF
TRBV4-1,TRBD2,TRBJ2-5,NA,TGCGCCAGCAGCCTCCTGACCCTAGCGGCCGCGAAGGCCCAGTACTTC,CASSLLTLAAAKAQYF
TRBV11-2,NA,TRBJ2-7,once,TGTGCCAGCAGCTCGGGGCCGAAGGATGAGCAGTACTTC,CASSSGPKDEQYF
TRBV28,NA,TRBJ2-5,few,TGTGCCAGCAGTTTACTGGCCGTCCAAGAGACCCAGTACTTC,CASSLLAVQETQYF
TRBV4-1,TRBD1,TRBJ1-6,NA,TGCGCCAGCAGCCAAGCCCCGACAGGGGGGAATTCACCCCTCCACTTT,CASSQAPTGGNSPLHF
TRBV6-1,NA,TRBJ1-3,NA,TGTGCCAGCAGTGATGGGGTATCTGGAAACACCATATATTTT,CASSDGVSGNTIYF
TRBV18,NA,TRBJ1-4,NA,TGTGCCAGCTCGCCACGGCTCCAGCCCAATGAAAAACTGTTTTTT,CASSPRLQPNEKLFF
TRBV28,TRBD1,TRBJ1-5,once,TGTGCCAGCAGTCGGTTTCAGGGGGTTAATAGCAATCAGCCCCAGCATTTT,CASSRFQGVNSNQPQHF
TRBV6-1,NA,TRBJ2-5,NA,TGTGCCAGCAGTGAAGGATGGGGGAAAGAGACCCAGTACTTC,CASSEGWGKETQYF
TRBV7-8,NA,TRBJ1-2,NA,TGTGCCAGCAGAGGGTTAGGGGCTGGCTACACCTTC,CASRGLGAGYTF
TRBV28,TRBD1,TRBJ1-3,once,TGTGCCAGCAGTCCATACAGGGGGGGTTCGGGAAACACCATATATTTT,CASSPYRGGSGNTIYF
TRBV2,NA,TRBJ1-6,NA,TGTGCCAGCAGTGAAGCAGACGGGGGAATTTCACCCCTCCACTTT,CASSEADGGISPLHF
TRBV28,TRBD2,TRBJ2-1,NA,TGTGCCAGCAGAACTAGCGGGGGGGCCGGTGAGCAGTTCTTC,CASRTSGGAGEQFF
TRBV5-6,NA,TRBJ1-1,NA,TGTGCCAGCAGCCGGAGAGGGCCCGAAGCTTTCTTT,CASSRRGPEAFF
TRBV29-1,NA,TRBJ1-5,NA,TGCAGCGTTGGTGCAGGGAAGCGTGAGCCCCAGCATTTT,CSVGAGKREPQHF
TRBV7-2,TRBD2,TRBJ2-5,NA,TGTGCCAGCAGCTTAGAACCGGGACTAGCGATGGAGACCCAGTACTTC,CASSLEPGLAMETQYF
TRBV5-3,NA,TRBJ1-4,few,TGTGCCAGAAGCTTGTGGGTCGGAAAACTGTTTTTT,CARSLWVGKLFF
TRBV27,TRBD1,TRBJ2-4,NA,TGTGCCAGCAGTTTCGGACAGGGAGCCAAAAACATTCAGTACTTC,CASSFGQGAKNIQYF
TRBV5-1,NA,TRBJ2-6,NA,TGCGCCAGCAGAGGGGGGGCCGGGGCCAACGTCCTGACTTTC,CASRGGAGANVLTF
TRBV11-3,NA,TRBJ2-7,NA,TGTGCCAGCAGCTTAGCGGGCACGGGGGAGCAGTACTTC,CASSLAGTGEQYF
TRBV27,TRBD2,TRBJ2-7,NA,TGTGCCACCGGCCGGCAGGCGGGGGGATCCTACGAGCAGTACTTC,CATGRQAGGSYEQYF
TRBV11-2,NA,TRBJ1-1,NA,TGTGCCAGCAGCCAAATGAACACTGAAGCTTTCTTT,CASSQMNTEAFF
TRBV5-1,NA,TRBJ2-3,NA,TGCGCCAGCAGCCTAGGGGGGCCGGCAGATACGCAGTATTTT,CASSLGGPADTQYF
TRBV6-5,NA,TRBJ2-3,NA,TGTGCCAGCAGTTACGGGAAGTCATCCGATACGCAGTATTTT,CASSYGKSSDTQYF
TRBV5-1,NA,TRBJ2-5,NA,TGCGCCAGCAGCTTCAGTACGGAGACCCAGTACTTC,CASSFSTETQYF